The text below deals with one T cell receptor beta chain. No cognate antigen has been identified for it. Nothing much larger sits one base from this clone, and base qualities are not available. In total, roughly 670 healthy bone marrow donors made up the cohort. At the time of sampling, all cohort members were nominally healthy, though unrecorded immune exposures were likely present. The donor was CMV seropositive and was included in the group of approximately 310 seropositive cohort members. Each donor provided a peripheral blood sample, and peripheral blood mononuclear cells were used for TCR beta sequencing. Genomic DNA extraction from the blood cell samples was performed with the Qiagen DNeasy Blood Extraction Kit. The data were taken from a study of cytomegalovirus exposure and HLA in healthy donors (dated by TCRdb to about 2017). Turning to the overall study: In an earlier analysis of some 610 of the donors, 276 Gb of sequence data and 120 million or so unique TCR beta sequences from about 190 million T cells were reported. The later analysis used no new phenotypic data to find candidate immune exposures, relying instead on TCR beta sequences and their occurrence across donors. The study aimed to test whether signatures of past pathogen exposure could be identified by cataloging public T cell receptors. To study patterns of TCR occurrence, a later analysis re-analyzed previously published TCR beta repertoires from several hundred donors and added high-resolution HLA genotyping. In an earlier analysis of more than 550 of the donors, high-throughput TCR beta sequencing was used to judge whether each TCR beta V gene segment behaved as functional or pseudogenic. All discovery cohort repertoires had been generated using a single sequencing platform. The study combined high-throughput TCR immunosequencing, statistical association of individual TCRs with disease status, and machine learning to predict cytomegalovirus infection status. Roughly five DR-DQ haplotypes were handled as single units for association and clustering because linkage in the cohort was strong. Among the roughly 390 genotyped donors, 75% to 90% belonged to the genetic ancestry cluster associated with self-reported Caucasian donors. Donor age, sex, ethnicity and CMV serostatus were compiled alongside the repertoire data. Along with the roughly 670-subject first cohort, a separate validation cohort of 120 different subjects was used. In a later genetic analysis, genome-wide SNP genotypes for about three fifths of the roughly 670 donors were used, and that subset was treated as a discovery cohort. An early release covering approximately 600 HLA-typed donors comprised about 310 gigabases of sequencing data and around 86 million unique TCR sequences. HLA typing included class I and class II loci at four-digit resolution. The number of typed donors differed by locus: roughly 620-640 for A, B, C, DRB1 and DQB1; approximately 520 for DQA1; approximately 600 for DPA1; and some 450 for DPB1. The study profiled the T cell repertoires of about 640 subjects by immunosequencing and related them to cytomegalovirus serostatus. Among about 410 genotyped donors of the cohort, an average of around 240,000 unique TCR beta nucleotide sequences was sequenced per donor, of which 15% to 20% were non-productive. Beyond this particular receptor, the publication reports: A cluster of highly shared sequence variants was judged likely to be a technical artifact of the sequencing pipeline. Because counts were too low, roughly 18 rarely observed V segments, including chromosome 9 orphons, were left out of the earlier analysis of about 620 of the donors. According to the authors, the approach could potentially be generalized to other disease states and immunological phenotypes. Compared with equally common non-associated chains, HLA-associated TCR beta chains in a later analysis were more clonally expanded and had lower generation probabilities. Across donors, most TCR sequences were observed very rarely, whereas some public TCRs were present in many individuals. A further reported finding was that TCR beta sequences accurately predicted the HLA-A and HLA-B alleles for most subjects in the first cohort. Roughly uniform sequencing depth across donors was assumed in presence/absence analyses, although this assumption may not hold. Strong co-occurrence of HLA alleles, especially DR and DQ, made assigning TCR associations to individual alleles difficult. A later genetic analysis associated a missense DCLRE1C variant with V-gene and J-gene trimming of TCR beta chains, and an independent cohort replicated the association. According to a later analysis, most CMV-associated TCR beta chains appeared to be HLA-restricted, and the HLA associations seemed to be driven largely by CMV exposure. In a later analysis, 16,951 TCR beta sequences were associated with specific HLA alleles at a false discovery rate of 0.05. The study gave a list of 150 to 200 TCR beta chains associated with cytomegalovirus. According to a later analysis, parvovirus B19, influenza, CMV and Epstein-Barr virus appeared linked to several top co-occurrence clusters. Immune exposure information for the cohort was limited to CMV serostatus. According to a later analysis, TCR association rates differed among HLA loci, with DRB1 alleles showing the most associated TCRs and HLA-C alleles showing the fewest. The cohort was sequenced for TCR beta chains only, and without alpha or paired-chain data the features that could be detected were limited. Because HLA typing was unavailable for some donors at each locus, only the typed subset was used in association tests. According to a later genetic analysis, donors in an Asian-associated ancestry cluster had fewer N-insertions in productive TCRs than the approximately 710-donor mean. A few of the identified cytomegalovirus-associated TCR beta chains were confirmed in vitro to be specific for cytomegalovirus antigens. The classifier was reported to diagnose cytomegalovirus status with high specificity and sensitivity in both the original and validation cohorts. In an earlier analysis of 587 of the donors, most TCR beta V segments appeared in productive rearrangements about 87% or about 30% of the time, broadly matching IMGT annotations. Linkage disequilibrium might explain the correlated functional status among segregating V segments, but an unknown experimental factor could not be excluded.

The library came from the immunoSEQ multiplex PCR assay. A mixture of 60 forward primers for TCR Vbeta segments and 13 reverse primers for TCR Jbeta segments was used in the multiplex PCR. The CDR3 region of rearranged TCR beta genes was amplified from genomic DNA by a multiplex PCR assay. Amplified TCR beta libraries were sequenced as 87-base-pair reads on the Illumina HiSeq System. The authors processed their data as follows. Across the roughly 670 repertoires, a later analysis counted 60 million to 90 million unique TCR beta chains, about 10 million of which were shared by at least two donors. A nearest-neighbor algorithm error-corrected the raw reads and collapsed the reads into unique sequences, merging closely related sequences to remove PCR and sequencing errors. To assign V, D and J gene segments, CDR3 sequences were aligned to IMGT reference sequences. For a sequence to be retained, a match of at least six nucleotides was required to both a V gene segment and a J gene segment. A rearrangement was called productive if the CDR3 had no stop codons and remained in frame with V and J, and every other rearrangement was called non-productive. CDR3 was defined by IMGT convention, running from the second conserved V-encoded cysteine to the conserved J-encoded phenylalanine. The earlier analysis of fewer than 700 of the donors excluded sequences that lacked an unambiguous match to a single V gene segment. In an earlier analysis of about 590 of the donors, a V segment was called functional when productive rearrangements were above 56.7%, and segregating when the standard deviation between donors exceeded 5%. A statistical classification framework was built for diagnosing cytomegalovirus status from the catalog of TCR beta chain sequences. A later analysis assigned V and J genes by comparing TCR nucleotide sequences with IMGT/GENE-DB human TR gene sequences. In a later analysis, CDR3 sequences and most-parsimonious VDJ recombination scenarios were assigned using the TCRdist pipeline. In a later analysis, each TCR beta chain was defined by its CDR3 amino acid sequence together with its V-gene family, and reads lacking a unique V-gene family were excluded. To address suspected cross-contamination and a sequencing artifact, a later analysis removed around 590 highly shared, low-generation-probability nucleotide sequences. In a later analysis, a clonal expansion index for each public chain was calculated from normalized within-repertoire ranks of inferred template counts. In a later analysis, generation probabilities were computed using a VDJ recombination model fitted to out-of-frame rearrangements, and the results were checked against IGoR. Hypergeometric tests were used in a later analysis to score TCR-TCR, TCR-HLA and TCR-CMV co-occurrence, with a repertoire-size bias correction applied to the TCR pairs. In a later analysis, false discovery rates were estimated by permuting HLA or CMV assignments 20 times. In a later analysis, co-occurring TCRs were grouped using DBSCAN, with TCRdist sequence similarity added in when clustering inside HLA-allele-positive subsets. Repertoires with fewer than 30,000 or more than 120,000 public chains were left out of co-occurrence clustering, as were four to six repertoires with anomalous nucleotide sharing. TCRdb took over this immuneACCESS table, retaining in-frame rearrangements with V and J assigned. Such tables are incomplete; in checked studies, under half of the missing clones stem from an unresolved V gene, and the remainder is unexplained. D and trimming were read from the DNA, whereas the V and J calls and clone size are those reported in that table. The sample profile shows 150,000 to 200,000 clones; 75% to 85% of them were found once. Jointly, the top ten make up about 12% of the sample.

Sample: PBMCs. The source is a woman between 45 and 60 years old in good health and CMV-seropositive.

CDR3 loop: CASSPSGGTDTEAFF. The base sequence is TGTGCCAGCAGCCCATCCGGGGGGACGGACACTGAAGCTTTCTTT. The chain was built from TRBV7-9 and TRBJ1-1; a tentative D match to TRBD1 spans 5 bases. The CDR3 measures 15 amino acids from cysteine to phenylalanine. The kept DNA is CDR3 alone, 45 bases in frame from the first base. V loses 5 bases, J loses 3 bases, and the germline ends lie 16 bases apart. CDR1 and CDR2 (SEHNR, FQNEAQ) derive from the germline V gene (reference sequence). The variable domain in full, with residues beyond the CDR3 obtained from the reference TRBV7-9 and TRBJ1-1 genes, is DTGVSQNPRHKITKRGQNVTFRCDPISEHNRLYWYRQTLGQGPEFLTYFQNEAQLEKSRLLSDRFSAERPKGSFSTLEIQRTEQGDSAMYLCASSPSGGTDTEAFFGQGTRLTVV.